Given below is one T cell receptor (beta chain) in context. The data are from a study of blood T cell repertoires in COVID-19. Study-wide context: The United States, Italy and Spain were the sources of the acute and convalescent COVID-19 samples. PBMCs, B-cell-depleted T cells, or T cells provided the cDNA or gDNA that made up the material.

The germline V gene has CDR1 KGHSH and CDR2 LQKENI. V lost 4 bases to trimming and J lost 2 bases, with 5 bases between them. The CDR3 contains 12 residues. As processed by the authors: Amplification from reference gene primers served as the basis for estimated nucleated cell counts. Assay used: immunoSEQ multiplex PCR; TCRdb lists only in-frame clones, some missing. That table is the source of V, J and clone size, and D and trimming were worked out from the DNA. The sample shows fewer than 150,000 clones, more than 70% of them seen only once. The chain is built from TRBV18 and TRBJ2-5, with no clear D. This sequence originates from a woman in her twenties or thirties who had recovered from COVID-19. Sequencing was performed on peripheral blood. The DNA of the CDR3 is TGTGCCAGCTCACATTATCAAGAGACCCAGTACTTC. Translation: CASSHYQETQYF.